Listed below are T cell receptor beta chains from one sample, sequenced in a study of cytomegalovirus exposure and HLA in healthy donors. The data were produced by immunoSEQ multiplex PCR, yet TCRdb's version contains in-frame clones alone and is incomplete. There are about 160,000 clones in the sample; around 82% occur only once, and around 0.97% lies in the top ten. The sample was PBMCs. These receptors came from a man in his thirties or forties in good health and CMV-seronegative. Each CDR3 is given with its conserved first and last residue. D genes are given only for firm matches. Where a row states a size, it is once, few, many or the class of an expanded clone; other rows omit it.

TRBV6-6,NA,TRBJ2-1,NA,CASRGSYRSSYNEQFF
TRBV30,TRBD2,TRBJ2-1,NA,CAWRPLLAGHSNEQFF
TRBV5-1,TRBD1,TRBJ2-2,NA,CASSPDRGDTGELFF
TRBV4-1,NA,TRBJ2-5,NA,CASSQEFAPRETQYF
TRBV29-1,NA,TRBJ2-5,NA,CSVGGLAGQETQYF
TRBV4-1,TRBD1,TRBJ2-7,few,CASSRTGGSYEQYF
TRBV2,TRBD1,TRBJ2-7,NA,CASSPETGAEQYF
TRBV27,TRBD2,TRBJ2-3,NA,CARNGGLSGRVDTQYF
TRBV6-1,TRBD1,TRBJ2-7,once,CATSLGTGFHEQYF
TRBV18,TRBD1,TRBJ2-7,NA,CASSRLQGSSYEQYF
TRBV7-9,TRBD1,TRBJ1-5,NA,CASSTGQGSNQPQHF
TRBV28,NA,TRBJ2-2,NA,CASITTGSNTGELFF
TRBV5-1,NA,TRBJ2-2,NA,CASQTTPGELFF
TRBV5-4,TRBD2,TRBJ2-3,NA,CASSSPGTRFSDTQYF
TRBV20-1,NA,TRBJ2-7,NA,CSATIRDEQYF
TRBV2,TRBD1,TRBJ1-2,NA,CASTDRVSVNYGYTF
TRBV6-4,NA,TRBJ1-1,NA,CAIPVCRHDTEAFF
TRBV5-1,TRBD2,TRBJ2-1,NA,CASSPSGGLGEQFF
TRBV6-5,TRBD2,TRBJ2-3,NA,CASGSSGGLKDTQYF
TRBV27,NA,TRBJ1-4,NA,CASSLSPWGPGDNEKLFF
TRBV11-2,NA,TRBJ2-7,NA,CASSGVRGRSSYEQYF
TRBV18,NA,TRBJ2-7,NA,CASSPLQGSSYEQYF
TRBV7-8,TRBD1,TRBJ1-4,NA,CASRRTGEAEKLFF
TRBV29-1,TRBD1,TRBJ1-5,few,CSVWDSDSNQPQHF
TRBV28,TRBD1,TRBJ2-7,NA,CASSPGTVSYEQYF
TRBV27,TRBD2,TRBJ2-4,NA,CASSLPSGGLNF
TRBV5-1,NA,TRBJ2-3,NA,CASSLAEGGTDTQYF
TRBV28,NA,TRBJ1-4,NA,CASSPRLSGEKLFF
TRBV4-2,NA,TRBJ2-5,NA,CASSQDLGRIETQYF
TRBV28,TRBD1,TRBJ1-4,NA,CASSEDRETNEKLFF
TRBV19,NA,TRBJ2-2,NA,CASSISSTPSELFF
TRBV6-5,TRBD1,TRBJ1-1,NA,CASSQGGGTEAFF
TRBV6-4,NA,TRBJ1-2,NA,CASSDWPRTLDSRPYGYTF
TRBV13,NA,TRBJ2-7,NA,CASSLGLGGFGSSYEQYF
TRBV10-3,NA,TRBJ2-3,NA,CAISVGSQGADTQYF
TRBV6-1,TRBD1,TRBJ1-5,NA,CASSSGTGTSQPQHF
TRBV7-9,TRBD1,TRBJ1-2,NA,CASSLGQGALGYTF
TRBV6-1,NA,TRBJ1-5,NA,CASSKRTVDQPQHF
TRBV7-9,TRBD1,TRBJ2-7,NA,CASSFPFSGGPYEQYF
TRBV2,TRBD1,TRBJ1-1,NA,CASGTGEAFF
TRBV7-9,TRBD2,TRBJ2-1,NA,CASSLGLAGGPEQFF
TRBV5-4,NA,TRBJ1-2,NA,CASSPAGRGIPNYGYTF
TRBV6-5,TRBD2,TRBJ2-1,once,CASGESGLANSEQFF
TRBV30,NA,TRBJ1-3,once,CAWGEGRGSGNTIYF
TRBV9,NA,TRBJ2-5,NA,CASSPYSGRQETQYF
TRBV11-3,TRBD2,TRBJ2-7,NA,CASSLVLAGSQPYEQYF